This entry is about one TCR beta chain. The antigen is unknown. This record belongs to a study of beta chain features in type 1 diabetes. Study outcomes and limitations: When Type 1 diabetes patients were examined, their TCRB CDR3s proved moderately but significantly shorter in all four CD4+ subsets. TCRB rearrangement may or may not be influenced by HLA type; here this remained unresolved.

The study reverse transcribed the entire isolated RNA, so it sequenced expressed TCRB transcripts. Data came from immunoSEQ multiplex PCR; TCRdb stores just in-frame clones and leaves some out. The sample includes more than 100,000 clones, 9% seen only once; the top ten take roughly 0.75%. Each of the CD4+ naive, central memory, regulatory and stem cell-like memory populations was sorted via CD45RO/CCR7/CD25/CD127/CD95/CD27. The CDR3 has 17 residues. Germline CDR1 SGHTA, CDR2 FQGNSA. After removal of 5 bases from V and 7 bases from J, the junction contained 16 bases not matched to a gene. Input material: central memory CD4+ T cells from blood. The rearrangement links TRBV7-2 to TRBJ2-3; 9 bases map to TRBD2. This receptor was obtained from a man in his thirties or forties with type 1 diabetes. This CDR3 is CASSPFGGGGAVYTQYF. CDR3 DNA: TGTGCCAGCAGCCCCTTCGGAGGCGGGGGGGCCGTGTATACGCAGTATTTT.